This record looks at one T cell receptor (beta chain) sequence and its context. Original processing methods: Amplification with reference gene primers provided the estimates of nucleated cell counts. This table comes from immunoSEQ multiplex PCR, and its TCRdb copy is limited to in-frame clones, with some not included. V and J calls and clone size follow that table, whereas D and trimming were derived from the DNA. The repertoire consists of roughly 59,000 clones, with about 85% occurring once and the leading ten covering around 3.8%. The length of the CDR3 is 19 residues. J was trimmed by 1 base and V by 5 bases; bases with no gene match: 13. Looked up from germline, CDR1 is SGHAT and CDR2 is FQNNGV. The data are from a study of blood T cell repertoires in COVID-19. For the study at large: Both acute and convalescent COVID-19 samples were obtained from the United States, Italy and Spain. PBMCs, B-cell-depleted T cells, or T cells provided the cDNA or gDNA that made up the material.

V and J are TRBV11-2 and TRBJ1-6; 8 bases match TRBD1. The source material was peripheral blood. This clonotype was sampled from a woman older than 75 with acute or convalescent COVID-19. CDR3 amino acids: CASSLRLPGGQSYNSPLHF. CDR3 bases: TGTGCCAGCAGCCTGAGACTGCCAGGGGGCCAGTCCTATAATTCACCCCTCCACTTT.